The 24 T cell receptor beta chains presented below share a single source sample, sequenced in a study of healthy donors' naive CD4 and CD8 T cells. A linear amplification protocol produced the TCR libraries from 500 ng of total RNA. TCRdb recomputed calls from the reads with MiXCR, one row per CDR3 protein. The table has about 180,000 distinct CDR3 sequences, about four fifths seen once. Sequenced: naive CD4+ and CD8+ T cells sorted from blood, pooled from several donors. The receptor set was obtained from a pool of human donors in good health; the sample pools cells from several healthy donors.

DNA for the CDR3: TGTGCCAGCAGCAAGGGGACAGGGGGCGATTCCTACGAGCAGTACTTC. Translation: CASSKGTGGDSYEQYF. The chain couples TRBV7-4 to TRBJ2-7, with 12 bases lining up with TRBD1. The junction had 6 bases not matched to a gene; V was cut back by 5 bases and J by 1 base. The CDR3 sequence is 16 residues long. Germline V gene lookup returns CDR1 SGHVT and CDR2 SQSDAQ.

The chain has TRBV19 and TRBJ1-3, with D unclear. Germline V gene sequence: CDR1 LNHDA, CDR2 SQIVND (reference sequence). The CDR3 spans 14 residues. V was clipped by 1 base and J by 0 bases, with 4 bases between them. CDR3 residues: CASSIGGSGNTIYF. CDR3 nucleotide sequence: TGTGCCAGTAGTATAGGAGGCTCTGGAAACACCATATATTTT.

The chain employs TRBV29-1 and TRBJ2-7; 7 nucleotides line up with TRBD1. Germline V lookup: CDR1 SQVTM, CDR2 ANQGSEA. The ends lost 6 bases at V and 2 bases at J; junction bases unmatched: 7. The CDR3 has 13 residues. The CDR3 nucleotides are TGCAGCGTAGAAAAGACAGGGACCTACGAGCAGTACTTC. This gives the protein CSVEKTGTYEQYF.

The V and J genes are TRBV6-2 or TRBV6-3 and TRBJ1-5, with D possibly matching TRBD1 (5 bases). The V gene's germline CDR1 is MNHEY and CDR2 SVGEGT. The V end lost 3 bases, the J end lost 3 bases, and 12 bases lay between the germline ends. The CDR3 consists of 15 residues. The CDR3 here is CASSYATAINQPQHF. CDR3 nucleotides: TGTGCCAGCAGTTATGCGACAGCCATCAATCAGCCCCAGCATTTT.

The chain employs TRBV6-5 and TRBJ1-5; 7 bases match TRBD1. V lost 4 bases and J lost 9; bases outside the gene matches: 9. From germline, CDR1 is MNHEY and CDR2 SVGAGI. This CDR3 is 14 amino acids long. The DNA of the CDR3 is TGTGCCAGCAGTTTATCCGGGAGGACAGGGCCCCAGCATTTT. Amino acids: CASSLSGRTGPQHF.

The rearrangement joins TRBV5-1 to TRBJ2-1, with D maybe TRBD1 (6 bases). Germline CDR1 SGHRS, CDR2 YFSETQ. CDR3 length equals 17 residues. Trimming removed 4 bases from V and 7 bases from J, with 24 bases in between. The CDR3 reads CASSPGTRGPAGNEQFF. In DNA form, the CDR3 reads TGCGCCAGCAGCCCCGGGACCAGGGGCCCGGCTGGGAATGAGCAGTTCTTC.

This sequence joins TRBV5-6 and TRBJ1-5; D uncertain. Between the trimmed V and J ends, which lost 1 base and 5 bases, there was a span of 16 bases. The CDR3 loop spans 16 amino acids. Germline V CDR1 and CDR2: SGHDT, YYEEEE. The CDR3 DNA reads TGTGCCAGCAGCTTGTTCTCGGGTTCCGGGGATCAGCCCCAGCATTTT. Protein sequence: CASSLFSGSGDQPQHF. Using reference TRBV5-6 and TRBJ1-5 for the parts outside the CDR3, the full variable domain is DAGVTQSPTHLIKTRGQQVTLRCSPKSGHDTVSWYQQALGQGPQFIFQYYEEEERQRGNFPDRFSGHQFPNYSSELNVNALLLGDSALYLCASSLFSGSGDQPQHFGDGTRLSIL.

This rearrangement joins TRBV5-1 to TRBJ2-1; D is unresolved. The CDR3 contains 12 residues. Germline assignment: CDR1 SGHRS and CDR2 YFSETQ. Between the trimmed V and J ends, which lost 0 bases and 8 bases, there was a span of 6 bases. CDR3 in amino acids: CASSLAFDEQFF. In nucleotides, the CDR3 is TGCGCCAGCAGCTTGGCATTCGATGAGCAGTTCTTC.

The V and J genes are TRBV6-5 and TRBJ1-2; a possible D gene is TRBD1 (6 bases). Germline lookup yields CDR1 MNHEY and CDR2 SVGAGI. V lost 6 bases and J lost 6, with 8 bases in between. CDR3 length equals 11 residues. The CDR3 sequence: CASRQGDGYTF. For the CDR3, the DNA is TGTGCCAGCAGACAGGGCGATGGCTACACCTTC.

This clonotype was recorded only once. V is TRBV29-1 and J is TRBJ2-7; D possibly matches TRBD1 or TRBD2 (5 bases each). Germline CDR1 and CDR2: SQVTM and ANQGSEA. CDR3 length equals 13 residues. Trimming took off 2 bases at V and 6 bases at J, with 14 bases between the two ends. This CDR3 reads CSVEPPGTIEQYF. Written as DNA, the CDR3 is TGCAGCGTTGAACCACCCGGGACGATCGAGCAGTACTTC.

The chain has TRBV29-1 and TRBJ2-1, with a possible D match to TRBD2 (6 bases). V was shortened by 2 bases and J by 0 bases, with 11 bases between the two germline ends. Looked up from germline, CDR1 is SQVTM and CDR2 is ANQGSEA. This CDR3 spans 15 amino acids. CDR3 region: CSVEPTSFSYNEQFF. CDR3 DNA: TGCAGCGTTGAACCTACTAGCTTCTCCTACAATGAGCAGTTCTTC.

The V call is TRBV27, the J call TRBJ1-5, with D perhaps TRBD1 (5 bases). V was pared by 4 bases and J by 4 bases, with 11 bases between. CDR1 and CDR2 from the germline V gene are MNHEY and SMNVEV (reference sequence). The CDR3 has 14 residues. The CDR3 region has the DNA TGTGCCAGCAGTTCCTCGGGACCAAATCAGCCCCAGCATTTT. It yields the protein CASSSSGPNQPQHF.

The V call is TRBV19, the J call TRBJ2-7; the D is unclear. The germline gives CDR1 LNHDA, CDR2 SQIVND (reference sequence). V was shortened by 9 bases and J by 7 bases, with 19 bases between the two germline ends. The CDR3 totals 13 residues. DNA for the CDR3: TGTGCCAGCGCACCTGGGGTCTGGGAAGAGCAGTACTTC. Its protein is CASAPGVWEEQYF. Using reference TRBV19 and TRBJ2-7 for the parts outside the CDR3, the full variable domain is DGGITQSPKYLFRKEGQNVTLSCEQNLNHDAMYWYRQDPGQGLRLIYYSQIVNDFQKGDIAEGYSVSREKKESFPLTVTSAQKNPTAFYLCASAPGVWEEQYFGPGTRLTVT.

This chain connects TRBV29-1 to TRBJ2-2, with a possible D match to TRBD2 (6 bases). From germline, CDR1 is SQVTM and CDR2 ANQGSEA. This CDR3 region has 14 residues. V was clipped by 7 bases and J by 1 base, with 13 bases between them. CDR3 coding DNA: TGCAGCGGGTCAGATAGCGGGAACACCGGGGAGCTGTTTTTT. It encodes CSGSDSGNTGELFF.

A word on this clonotype: A read error may produce the germline difference seen at one junction end. The J gene is TRBJ2-5, the V gene TRBV15; maybe TRBD2 (6 bases). The germline V gene encodes CDR1 LNHNV and CDR2 YYDKDF (reference sequence). This CDR3 is built from 13 residues. This CDR3 reads CATSRVGRETRYF. In nucleotides, the CDR3 is TGTGCCACCAGCAGAGTAGGACGGGAGACCCGGTACTTC.

This chain joins TRBV29-1 and TRBJ2-7; 7 bases fit TRBD2. Unmatched junction bases numbered 7, after V lost 6 bases and J lost 2 bases. Germline values: CDR1 SQVTM, CDR2 ANQGSEA. The CDR3 is made up of 13 amino acids. The CDR3 loop is CSVTGTNTYEQYF. CDR3 coding DNA: TGCAGCGTAACCGGGACTAACACCTACGAGCAGTACTTC.

The CDR3 reads CASSPDLDIQYF. Written as DNA, the CDR3 is TGTGCCAGCAGCCCCGATCTGGACATTCAGTACTTC. The chain couples TRBV28 to TRBJ2-4, with D hard to call. With 6 bases removed from V and 8 bases from J, the gap between germline ends came to 11 bases. Germline assignment: CDR1 MDHEN and CDR2 SYDVKM. This CDR3 is 12 amino acids long.

This clonotype has just a few counts. The rearrangement links TRBV19 to TRBJ1-2, with D tentatively TRBD1 (6 bases). Germline V CDR1 and CDR2: LNHDA, SQIVND (reference sequence). Trimming took 3 bases from V and 9 from J, leaving 20 bases between them. The CDR3 runs to 15 residues. The DNA of the CDR3 is TGTGCCAGTAGTATGGGGGCCGGCGGGGCCACTAGCTACACCTTC. This encodes CASSMGAGGATSYTF. Combining the CDR3 with reference TRBV19 and TRBJ1-2 gives the whole variable domain DGGITQSPKYLFRKEGQNVTLSCEQNLNHDAMYWYRQDPGQGLRLIYYSQIVNDFQKGDIAEGYSVSREKKESFPLTVTSAQKNPTAFYLCASSMGAGGATSYTFGSGTRLTVV.

The chain has TRBV29-1 and TRBJ2-7, with 11 bases aligning to TRBD1. V shed 6 bases and J 2 bases; nucleotides not matched to a gene: 6. This CDR3 has 14 residues. Germline CDR1 is SQVTM and CDR2 is ANQGSEA. The CDR3 nucleotides are TGCAGCGTGGCAGGACAGGGGGCTCCCTACGAGCAGTACTTC. Protein product: CSVAGQGAPYEQYF.

This chain connects TRBV20-1 to TRBJ2-2; D might be TRBD1 (5 bases). Germline lookup yields CDR1 DFQATT and CDR2 SNEGSKA (reference sequence). The CDR3 extends over 12 amino acids. V was pared by 3 bases and J by 7 bases, with 9 bases between. The CDR3 spells CSARQGGGELFF. The CDR3, as DNA: TGCAGTGCTAGGCAGGGTGGCGGGGAGCTGTTTTTT.

This clonotype was detected a few times. The chain carries TRBV6-5 and TRBJ2-1, with D hard to call. The CDR3 extends over 14 amino acids. Trimming cost V 6 bases and J 8 bases, with 17 bases left between them. The germline gives CDR1 MNHEY, CDR2 SVGAGI. CDR3 sequence: CASRELGHGDEQFF. The CDR3 bases are TGTGCCAGCAGGGAGCTAGGGCATGGGGATGAGCAGTTCTTC.

The chain links TRBV5-4 to TRBJ2-1; TRBD2 matches 10 bases. Germline loops: CDR1 SGHNT, CDR2 YYREEE (reference sequence). The CDR3 is 16 residues long. Trimming removed 4 bases from V and 7 bases from J; junction bases left unmatched: 11. The CDR3, as DNA: TGTGCCAGCAGCGCCCTAGCGGGAGCCGATCTTAATGAGCAGTTCTTC. This sequence encodes CASSALAGADLNEQFF.

This sequence joins TRBV11-2 and TRBJ2-1; 11 nucleotides align to TRBD2. CDR3 size: 16 residues. Trimming at V came to 1 base and at J to 7 bases, leaving 6 bases not matched to a gene. Germline CDR1 is SGHAT and CDR2 is FQNNGV. CDR3 bases: TGTGCCAGCAGCTTAGTTGGTAGCGGGAGGGTTAATGAGCAGTTCTTC. Its protein product is CASSLVGSGRVNEQFF.

The gene calls are TRBV6-5 and TRBJ1-1; TRBD1 is a possible D gene (6 bases). This CDR3 contains 17 residues. Per the germline V gene, CDR1 is MNHEY and CDR2 is SVGAGI. The ends were cut back, 5 bases at V and 0 bases at J, with 19 bases in the middle. This CDR3 reads CASSGGFSGVVNTEAFF. The CDR3 DNA follows: TGTGCCAGCAGTGGGGGCTTCTCGGGCGTCGTGAACACTGAAGCTTTCTTT.